A single sample is the source of the 9 T cell receptor beta chains below, sequenced in a study of blood T cell repertoires in COVID-19. Profiling relied on immunoSEQ multiplex PCR, and the TCRdb table lists in-frame clones only, not all of them. The sample lists around 300,000 clones, roughly 90% occurring once. Source material: peripheral blood. The source is a woman between 45 and 65 years old with active or convalescent COVID-19.

The chain carries TRBV11-2 and TRBJ2-2, with unresolved D. Trimming left V 4 bases short and J 3 bases short, with 12 bases between. This CDR3 is 15 amino acids long. Germline V gene lookup returns CDR1 SGHAT and CDR2 FQNNGV. Here the CDR3 DNA reads TGTGCCAGCAGCTCAAGCCGAACTGACACCGGGGAGCTGTTTTTT. Translated: CASSSSRTDTGELFF.

CDR3 sequence (DNA): TGTGCCAGCAGCATAGGGACAGACTACAATGAGCAGTTCTTC. Its protein product is CASSIGTDYNEQFF. The rearrangement links TRBV11-3 to TRBJ2-1, with 7 bases aligning to TRBD1. Germline-derived CDR1 and CDR2 are SGHNT and YENEEA. The CDR3 covers 14 residues. The J segment lost 3 bases and the V segment lost 5 bases, leaving 4 bases of the junction unmatched.

The chain links TRBV7-3 to TRBJ2-7, with 8 bases fitting TRBD1. The length of the CDR3 is 12 residues. Germline CDR1 is SGHTA and CDR2 is FQGTGA. V gave up 4 bases and J gave up 6 bases; unmatched junction bases: 2. CDR3 region: CASSSGQGEQYF. In nucleotides, the CDR3 is TGTGCCAGCAGCTCCGGACAGGGCGAGCAGTACTTC.

V gene TRBV3-1 (or the pseudogene TRBV3-2) combines with J gene TRBJ2-2; no definite D call. This CDR3 has 17 amino acids. Germline loops: CDR1 LGHDT, CDR2 YNNKEL (reference sequence). V was cut by 1 base and J by 0 bases, with 12 bases left in between. CDR3 sequence: CASSQGGRLTNTGELFF. The CDR3 DNA reads as TGTGCCAGCAGCCAAGGAGGTCGGCTAACGAACACCGGGGAGCTGTTTTTT.

This sequence joins TRBV4-1 and TRBJ2-7; tentatively, D is TRBD1 (6 bases). V lost 8 bases and J lost 5, with 16 bases in between. The CDR3 sequence is 13 residues long. The germline gives CDR1 MGHRA, CDR2 YSYEKL. In DNA, the CDR3 is TGCGCCAGCCGGGACACTGTTACCCACGAGCAGTACTTC. It is translated as CASRDTVTHEQYF.

This sequence joins TRBV6-5 and TRBJ2-4; a weak D match, TRBD1 (5 bases). The CDR3 is 14 residues long. The V and J ends lost 6 bases and 2 bases respectively, with 11 bases between them. Germline V gives CDR1 MNHEY, CDR2 SVGAGI. DNA of the CDR3: TGTGCCAGCAGCCGTGACAGAACCAAAAACATTCAGTACTTC. Translated: CASSRDRTKNIQYF.

V is TRBV30 and J is TRBJ1-2, with D possibly matching TRBD1 (6 bases). The CDR3 has 14 amino acids. Germline lookup yields CDR1 GTSNPN and CDR2 SVGIG (reference sequence). Trimming cost V 4 bases and J 2 bases, with 14 bases left between them. CDR3: CAWMRGGPNYGYTF. In DNA, the CDR3 is TGTGCCTGGATGAGGGGGGGGCCGAACTATGGCTACACCTTC. Full variable domain (rest looked up from reference TRBV30 and TRBJ1-2): SQTIHQWPATLVQPVGSPLSLECTVEGTSNPNLYWYRQAAGRGLQLLFYSVGIGQISSEVPQNLSASRPQDRQFILSSKKLLLSDSGFYLCAWMRGGPNYGYTFGSGTRLTVV.

The V call is TRBV3-1 (or the pseudogene TRBV3-2), the J call TRBJ2-5; D is uncertain. Germline V gene data show CDR1 as LGHDT and CDR2 as YNNKEL (reference sequence). Trimming shortened V by 3 bases and J by 1 base, and 6 bases separated the two germline ends. This CDR3 is 13 amino acids long. In DNA form, the CDR3 reads TGTGCCAGCAGCCAGCAGTTCCAAGAGACCCAGTACTTC. Residues: CASSQQFQETQYF.

This clone was seen more than once but under ten times. The V and J genes are TRBV6-5 and TRBJ2-1, with 9 nucleotides matching TRBD2. J gave up 9 bases and V 4 bases, and 7 bases lay outside the gene matches. The germline CDR1 and CDR2 sequences are MNHEY and SVGAGI. The CDR3 totals 14 residues. CDR3 nucleotides: TGTGCCAGCAGTTGGGTAGCGGGAGTGTCTGAGCAGTTCTTC. It yields the protein CASSWVAGVSEQFF.